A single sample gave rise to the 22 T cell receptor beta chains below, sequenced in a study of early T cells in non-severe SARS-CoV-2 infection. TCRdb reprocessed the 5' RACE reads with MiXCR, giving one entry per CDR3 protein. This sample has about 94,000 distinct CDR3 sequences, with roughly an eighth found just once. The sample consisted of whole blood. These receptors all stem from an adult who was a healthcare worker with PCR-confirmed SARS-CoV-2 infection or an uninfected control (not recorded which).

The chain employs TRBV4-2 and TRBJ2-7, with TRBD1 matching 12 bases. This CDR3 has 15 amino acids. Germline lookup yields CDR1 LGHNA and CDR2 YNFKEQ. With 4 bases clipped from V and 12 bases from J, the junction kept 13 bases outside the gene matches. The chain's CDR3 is CASSPPGTGGRELYF. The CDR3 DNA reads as TGTGCCAGCAGCCCCCCTGGGACAGGGGGCCGTGAACTGTACTTC.

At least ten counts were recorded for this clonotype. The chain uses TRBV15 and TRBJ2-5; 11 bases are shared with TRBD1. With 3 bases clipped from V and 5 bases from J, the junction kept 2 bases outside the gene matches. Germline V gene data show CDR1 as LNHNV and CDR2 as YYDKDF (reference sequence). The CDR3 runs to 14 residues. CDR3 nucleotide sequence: TGTGCCACCAGCAGGGACAGGGGGCCGGAGACCCAGTACTTC. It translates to CATSRDRGPETQYF.

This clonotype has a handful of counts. CDR3 protein: CASSVDRESHEQYF. CDR3 sequence (DNA): TGTGCCAGCAGTGTAGACAGGGAGTCCCACGAGCAGTACTTC. The chain links TRBV6-4 to TRBJ2-7; 7 bases line up with TRBD1. The V gene end was trimmed by 4 bases and the J gene end by 5 bases; junction bases not matched to a gene: 8. CDR3 length: 14 residues. Germline V gene sequence: CDR1 MRHNA, CDR2 SNTAGT.

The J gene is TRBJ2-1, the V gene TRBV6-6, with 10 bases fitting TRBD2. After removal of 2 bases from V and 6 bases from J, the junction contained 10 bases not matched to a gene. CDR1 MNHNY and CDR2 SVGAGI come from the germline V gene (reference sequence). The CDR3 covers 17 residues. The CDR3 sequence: CASSYNRAGGSLNEQFF. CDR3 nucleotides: TGTGCCAGCAGTTACAATCGAGCGGGGGGGAGCCTCAATGAGCAGTTCTTC.

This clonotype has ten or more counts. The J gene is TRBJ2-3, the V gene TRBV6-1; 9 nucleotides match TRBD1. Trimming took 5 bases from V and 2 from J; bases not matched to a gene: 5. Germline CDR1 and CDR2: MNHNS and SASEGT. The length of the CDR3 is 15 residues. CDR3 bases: TGTGCCAGCAGTATAAGGACAGGGGACACAGATACGCAGTATTTT. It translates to CASSIRTGDTDTQYF.

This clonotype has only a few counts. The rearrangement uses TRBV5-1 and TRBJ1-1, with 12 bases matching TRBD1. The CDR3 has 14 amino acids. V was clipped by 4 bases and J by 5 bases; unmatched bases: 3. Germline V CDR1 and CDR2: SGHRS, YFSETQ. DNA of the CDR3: TGCGCCAGCAGCGGGACAGGGGGCGCGACTGAAGCTTTCTTT. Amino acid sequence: CASSGTGGATEAFF.

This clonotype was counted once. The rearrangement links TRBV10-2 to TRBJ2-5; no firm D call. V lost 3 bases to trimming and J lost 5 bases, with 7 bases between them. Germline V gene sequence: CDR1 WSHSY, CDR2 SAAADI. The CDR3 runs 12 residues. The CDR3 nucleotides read TGCGCCAGCAGTGAAGAGAGGGAGACCCAGTACTTC. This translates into CASSEERETQYF.

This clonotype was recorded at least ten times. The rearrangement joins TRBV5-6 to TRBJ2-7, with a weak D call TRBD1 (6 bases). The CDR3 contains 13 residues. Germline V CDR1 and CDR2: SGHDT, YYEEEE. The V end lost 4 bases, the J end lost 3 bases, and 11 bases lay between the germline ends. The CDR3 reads CASSLGTIYEQYF. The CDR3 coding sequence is TGTGCCAGCAGCCTCGGGACAATCTACGAGCAGTACTTC.

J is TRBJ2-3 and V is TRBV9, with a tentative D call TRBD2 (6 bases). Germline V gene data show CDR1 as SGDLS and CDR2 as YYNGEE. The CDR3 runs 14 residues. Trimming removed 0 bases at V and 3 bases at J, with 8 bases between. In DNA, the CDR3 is TGTGCCAGCAGCGTAGGGGACTCGACAGATACGCAGTATTTT. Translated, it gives CASSVGDSTDTQYF.

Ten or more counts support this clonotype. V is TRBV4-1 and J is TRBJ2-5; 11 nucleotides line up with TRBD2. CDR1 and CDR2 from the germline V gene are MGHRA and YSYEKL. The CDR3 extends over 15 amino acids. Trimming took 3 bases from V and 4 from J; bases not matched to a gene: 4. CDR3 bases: TGCGCCAGCAGCCACAGGACTAGCGGGCTAGAGACCCAGTACTTC. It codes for CASSHRTSGLETQYF.

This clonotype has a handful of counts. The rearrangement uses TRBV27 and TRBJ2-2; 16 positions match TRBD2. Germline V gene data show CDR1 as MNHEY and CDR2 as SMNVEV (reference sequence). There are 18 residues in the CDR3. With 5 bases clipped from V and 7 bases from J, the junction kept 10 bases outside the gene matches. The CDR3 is CASSPSGLAGGLVGELFF. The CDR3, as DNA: TGTGCCAGCAGTCCCTCGGGACTAGCGGGGGGGCTTGTCGGGGAGCTGTTTTTT.

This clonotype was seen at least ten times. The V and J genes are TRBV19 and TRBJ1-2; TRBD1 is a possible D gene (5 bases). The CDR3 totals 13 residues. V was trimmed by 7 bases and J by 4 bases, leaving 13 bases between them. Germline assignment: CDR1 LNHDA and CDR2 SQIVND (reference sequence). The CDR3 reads CASTQGAFYGYTF. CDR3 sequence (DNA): TGTGCCAGTACCCAAGGGGCCTTCTATGGCTACACCTTC.

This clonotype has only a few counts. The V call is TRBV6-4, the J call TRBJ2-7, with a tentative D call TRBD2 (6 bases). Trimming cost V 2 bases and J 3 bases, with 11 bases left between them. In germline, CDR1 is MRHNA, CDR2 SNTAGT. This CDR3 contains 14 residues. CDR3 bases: TGTGCCAGCAGTGACGGCGGCGGGAACTACGAGCAGTACTTC. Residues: CASSDGGGNYEQYF.

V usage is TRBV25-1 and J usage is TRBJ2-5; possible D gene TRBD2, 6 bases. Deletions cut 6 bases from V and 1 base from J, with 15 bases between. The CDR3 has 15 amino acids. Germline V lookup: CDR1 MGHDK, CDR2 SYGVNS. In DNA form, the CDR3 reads TGTGCCAGCAGCCGATCCGGGACTGGCCAAGAGACCCAGTACTTC. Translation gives CASSRSGTGQETQYF.

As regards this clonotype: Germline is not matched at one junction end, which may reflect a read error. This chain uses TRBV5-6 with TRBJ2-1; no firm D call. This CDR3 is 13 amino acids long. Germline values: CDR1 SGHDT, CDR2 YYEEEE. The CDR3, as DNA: TGTGCCAGCAGCTTGGGACCGGGTCCCAACTCCGCCTTC. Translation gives CASSLGPGPNSAF.

The CDR3 is CSARDPAGRRNTIYF. CDR3 nucleotides: TGCAGTGCTAGAGATCCGGCAGGGCGTCGAAACACCATATATTTT. The gene calls are TRBV20-1 and TRBJ1-3, with D maybe TRBD1 (5 bases). CDR1 and CDR2 from the germline V gene are DFQATT and SNEGSKA (reference sequence). V was trimmed by 0 bases and J by 5 bases, leaving 14 bases between them. The CDR3 has 15 amino acids.

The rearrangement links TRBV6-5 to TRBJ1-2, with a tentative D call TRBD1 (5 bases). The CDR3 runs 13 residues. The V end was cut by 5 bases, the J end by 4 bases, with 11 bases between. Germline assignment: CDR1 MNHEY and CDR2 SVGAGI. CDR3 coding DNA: TGTGCCAGCAGTCCCGGGGGGTTCTATGGCTACACCTTC. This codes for CASSPGGFYGYTF.

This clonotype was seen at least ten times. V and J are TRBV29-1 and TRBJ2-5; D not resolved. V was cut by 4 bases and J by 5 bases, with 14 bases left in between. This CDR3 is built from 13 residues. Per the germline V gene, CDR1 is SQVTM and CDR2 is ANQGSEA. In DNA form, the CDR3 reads TGCAGCGTTGGTGAGGTGGAGAGGGAGACCCAGTACTTC. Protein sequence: CSVGEVERETQYF.

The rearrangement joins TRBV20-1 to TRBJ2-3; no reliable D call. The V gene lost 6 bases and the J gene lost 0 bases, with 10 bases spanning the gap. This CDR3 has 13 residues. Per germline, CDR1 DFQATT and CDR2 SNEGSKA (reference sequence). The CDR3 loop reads CSAGGGSTDTQYF. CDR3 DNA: TGCAGTGCGGGCGGCGGAAGCACAGATACGCAGTATTTT.

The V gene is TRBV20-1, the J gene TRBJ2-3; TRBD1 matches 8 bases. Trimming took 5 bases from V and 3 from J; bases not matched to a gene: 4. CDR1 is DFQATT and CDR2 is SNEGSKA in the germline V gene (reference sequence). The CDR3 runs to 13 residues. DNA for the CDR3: TGCAGTGCTCCGACAGGGGTTACAGATACGCAGTATTTT. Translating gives CSAPTGVTDTQYF.

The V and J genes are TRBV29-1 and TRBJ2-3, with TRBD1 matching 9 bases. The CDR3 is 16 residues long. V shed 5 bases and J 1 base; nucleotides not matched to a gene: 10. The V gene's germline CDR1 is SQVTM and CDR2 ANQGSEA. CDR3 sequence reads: CSVNRGHDGRTDTQYF. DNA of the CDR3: TGCAGCGTTAACAGGGGGCACGATGGGCGCACAGATACGCAGTATTTT.

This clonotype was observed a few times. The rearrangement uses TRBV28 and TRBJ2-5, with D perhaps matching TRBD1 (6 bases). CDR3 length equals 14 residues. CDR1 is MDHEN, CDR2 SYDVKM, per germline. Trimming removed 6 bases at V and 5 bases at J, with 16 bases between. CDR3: CASRSGPGVETQYF. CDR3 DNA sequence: TGTGCCAGCAGGTCTGGGCCAGGGGTTGAGACCCAGTACTTC.